What follows are 19 T cell receptor beta chains derived from one specimen sequenced in a study of blood T cell repertoires in COVID-19. Sequencing used immunoSEQ multiplex PCR; TCRdb keeps in-frame clones, though not all of them. This table holds roughly 200,000 clones, 86% found once. The sample comprised PBMCs or T cells enriched from blood (not recorded which). These receptors all come from a woman under 40 who had recovered from COVID-19.

This chain uses TRBV2 with TRBJ2-7, with 9 bases lining up with TRBD2. CDR1 and CDR2 (germline): SNHLY, FYNNEI. V shed 2 bases and J 5 bases; nucleotides not matched to a gene: 10. This CDR3 contains 16 residues. CDR3 residues: CASSELRGSGSHEQYF. DNA of the CDR3: TGTGCCAGCAGTGAACTAAGGGGTAGCGGGAGCCACGAGCAGTACTTC.

This chain uses TRBV11-2 with TRBJ1-1; 8 positions match TRBD1. J lost 1 base, V lost 5 bases, and 9 bases had no gene match. The CDR3 is 16 amino acids. CDR1 is SGHAT and CDR2 is FQNNGV in the germline V gene. CDR3 in DNA: TGTGCCAGCAGCCGCCTTGGACAGGGAGCGAACACTGAAGCTTTCTTT. Its protein product is CASSRLGQGANTEAFF.

J is TRBJ2-1 and V is TRBV24-1, with a possible D match to TRBD2 (5 bases). The CDR3 is made up of 15 amino acids. The V gene lost 5 bases and the J gene lost 7 bases, with 17 bases spanning the gap. The germline CDR1 and CDR2 sequences are KGHDR and SFDVKD. This CDR3 is CATSAHRRDWNEQFF. The CDR3 DNA reads TGTGCCACCAGTGCCCATCGTCGGGATTGGAATGAGCAGTTCTTC.

This chain links TRBV11-2 with TRBJ2-5; TRBD2 matches 10 bases. V lost 3 bases, J lost 5 bases, and 9 bases stayed unmatched. This CDR3 has 16 residues. Germline V gene data show CDR1 as SGHAT and CDR2 as FQNNGV. CDR3 amino acids: CASSFKRTSGEETQYF. The CDR3 DNA sequence: TGTGCCAGCAGCTTTAAAAGGACTAGCGGAGAGGAGACCCAGTACTTC. Looking up the rest from reference TRBV11-2 and TRBJ2-5 gives the full variable domain: EAGVAQSPRYKIIEKRQSVAFWCNPISGHATLYWYQQILGQGPKLLIQFQNNGVVDDSQLPKDRFSAERLKGVDSTLKIQPAKLEDSAVYLCASSFKRTSGEETQYFGPGTRLLVL.

CDR3 sequence reads: CAISEKIGAGDGYTF. In DNA form, the CDR3 reads TGTGCCATCAGTGAGAAAATTGGGGCTGGGGATGGCTACACCTTC. The chain employs TRBV10-3 and TRBJ1-2; D is possibly TRBD1 (5 bases). The CDR3 sequence is 15 residues long. V was cut by 2 bases and J by 6 bases, with 16 bases left in between. Germline assignment: CDR1 ENHRY and CDR2 SYGVKD.

The V call is TRBV12-3 or TRBV12-4, the J call TRBJ1-1, with D hard to call. The CDR3 extends over 12 amino acids. V was pared by 4 bases and J by 7 bases, with 10 bases between. The CDR3 DNA reads TGTGCCAGCAGTTCTCGGGATAGTGAAGCTTTCTTT. This translates into CASSSRDSEAFF.

The chain combines TRBV29-1 with TRBJ2-3; D gene uncertain. The V end was cut by 5 bases, the J end by 0 bases, with 18 bases between. Germline V lookup: CDR1 SQVTM, CDR2 ANQGSEA. This CDR3 is built from 16 residues. CDR3 in amino acids: CSVNPLTEFSTDTQYF. The CDR3 DNA is TGCAGCGTTAACCCCCTTACAGAGTTTAGCACAGATACGCAGTATTTT.

A single count supports this clone. The rearrangement uses TRBV5-1 and TRBJ2-2, with a possible D match to TRBD2 (6 bases). The CDR3 totals 20 residues. Trimming cost V 4 bases and J 4 bases, with 29 bases left between them. Germline V gene data show CDR1 as SGHRS and CDR2 as YFSETQ. This CDR3 is CASSRRQPGLPSSGTGELFF. The CDR3 DNA reads TGCGCCAGCAGCCGTAGGCAGCCCGGACTACCATCTTCGGGCACCGGGGAGCTGTTTTTT.

This clone was detected only once. The J gene is TRBJ2-1, the V gene TRBV25-1, with TRBD2 as a possible D gene (6 bases). V was clipped by 5 bases and J by 12 bases, with 17 bases between them. CDR3 length: 13 amino acids. Germline assignment: CDR1 MGHDK and CDR2 SYGVNS. The DNA for the CDR3 is TGTGCCAGCAGTTACGAACCCGGGAGTGGGCAGTTCTTC. Translation: CASSYEPGSGQFF.

V and J are TRBV7-9 and TRBJ2-5, with 16 bases matching TRBD2. Germline V gene lookup returns CDR1 SEHNR and CDR2 FQNEAQ (reference sequence). The V gene end was trimmed by 6 bases and the J gene end by 2 bases; junction bases not matched to a gene: 12. There are 19 residues in the CDR3. This chain's CDR3 is CASSPPGLAGGPGQETQYF. The CDR3 coding sequence is TGTGCCAGCAGTCCTCCGGGACTAGCGGGAGGGCCGGGGCAAGAGACCCAGTACTTC.

This clone was found a few times. The J gene is TRBJ2-2, the V gene TRBV11-1; D unclear. This CDR3 comprises 15 residues. Trimming took off 0 bases at V and 1 base at J, with 6 bases between the two ends. CDR1 and CDR2 (germline): SGHAT, FQDESV (reference sequence). CDR3 sequence reads: CASSLAARNTGELFF. The DNA for the CDR3 is TGTGCCAGCAGCTTAGCGGCCAGGAACACCGGGGAGCTGTTTTTT.

V is TRBV2 and J is TRBJ1-6, with 7 nucleotides matching TRBD1. V shed 4 bases, J shed 0 bases, and the junction held 3 bases outside the gene matches. CDR3 size: 16 residues. Per the germline V gene, CDR1 is SNHLY and CDR2 is FYNNEI. The CDR3 DNA reads as TGTGCCAGCAGTGGGTCAGGGGGCTCCTATAATTCACCCCTCCACTTT. Its protein is CASSGSGGSYNSPLHF.

The V call is TRBV2, the J call TRBJ2-7; the match to TRBD2 covers 11 bases. The CDR3 contains 14 residues. Per the germline V gene, CDR1 is SNHLY and CDR2 is FYNNEI. J lost 0 bases, V lost 7 bases, and 2 bases had no gene match. In DNA form, the CDR3 reads TGTGCCAGCACGGGACTAGCGGTCTCCTACGAGCAGTACTTC. Translated: CASTGLAVSYEQYF.

The chain links TRBV18 to TRBJ1-5; D uncertain. CDR3 size: 13 residues. The ends were cut back, 6 bases at V and 0 bases at J, with 6 bases in the middle. CDR1 and CDR2 from the germline V gene are KGHSH and LQKENI. The CDR3 nucleotides read TGTGCCAGCTCGAACATTAGCAATCAGCCCCAGCATTTT. Its protein is CASSNISNQPQHF.

The chain joins TRBV9 to TRBJ1-3; D gene unclear. The CDR3 consists of 13 residues. V was clipped by 3 bases and J by 3 bases, with 7 bases between them. Germline CDR1 and CDR2: SGDLS and YYNGEE. The CDR3 here is CASSGEVGNTIYF. The CDR3 coding sequence is TGTGCCAGCAGCGGCGAGGTTGGAAACACCATATATTTT. The variable domain in full, completed from reference TRBV9 and TRBJ1-3, reads DSGVTQTPKHLITATGQRVTLRCSPRSGDLSVYWYQQSLDQGLQFLIQYYNGEERAKGNILERFSAQQFPDLHSELNLSSLELGDSALYFCASSGEVGNTIYFGEGSWLTVV.

V usage is TRBV27 and J usage is TRBJ2-3; 13 positions match TRBD2. This CDR3 is built from 15 residues. Looked up from germline, CDR1 is MNHEY and CDR2 is SMNVEV (reference sequence). V lost 5 bases, J lost 8 bases, and 7 bases stayed unmatched. The CDR3, as DNA: TGTGCCAGCAGTCCGGGGACTAGCGGGAAAGGTACGCAGTATTTT. Protein: CASSPGTSGKGTQYF.

This clone was recorded once. This chain uses TRBV11-1 with TRBJ1-1; possibly TRBD1 for D (5 bases). V lost 5 bases and J 2 bases, leaving 9 bases between the germline ends. CDR3 length: 13 amino acids. Germline CDR1 and CDR2: SGHAT and FQDESV (reference sequence). The DNA for the CDR3 is TGTGCCAGCAGCAAATGGGGCAACACTGAAGCTTTCTTT. Translated, it gives CASSKWGNTEAFF.

This chain joins TRBV14 and TRBJ2-1; 7 bases line up with TRBD1. This CDR3 is 12 amino acids long. In germline, CDR1 is SGHDN, CDR2 FVKESK. Germline trimming cut 4 bases from V and 12 bases from J; bases unmatched to any gene: 6. CDR3 nucleotide sequence: TGTGCCAGCAGCCCAAAGGGGACAGTGCAGTTCTTC. Amino acids: CASSPKGTVQFF.

This sequence joins TRBV19 and TRBJ2-2; maybe TRBD2 (5 bases). Germline CDR1 and CDR2: LNHDA and SQIVND (reference sequence). The CDR3 covers 13 residues. The V gene lost 6 bases and the J gene lost 4 bases, with 9 bases spanning the gap. DNA for the CDR3: TGTGCCAGTAGGCGAGGGTTCACCGGGGAGCTGTTTTTT. It encodes CASRRGFTGELFF.